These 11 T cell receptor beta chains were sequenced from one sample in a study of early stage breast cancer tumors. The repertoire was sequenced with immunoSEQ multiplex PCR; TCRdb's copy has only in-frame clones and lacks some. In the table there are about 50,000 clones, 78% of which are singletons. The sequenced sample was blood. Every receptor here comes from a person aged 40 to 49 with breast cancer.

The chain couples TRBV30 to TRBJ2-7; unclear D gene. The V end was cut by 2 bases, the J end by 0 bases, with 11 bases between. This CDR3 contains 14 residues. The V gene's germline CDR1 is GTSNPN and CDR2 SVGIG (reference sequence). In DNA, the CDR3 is TGTGCCTGGAGTAACGGACGATCCTCCTACGAGCAGTACTTC. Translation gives CAWSNGRSSYEQYF.

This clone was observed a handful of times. Written as DNA, the CDR3 is TGTGCCAGTAGTCCCGGACAGGGGACCACTGAAGCTTTCTTT. This sequence encodes CASSPGQGTTEAFF. The genes are TRBV19 and TRBJ1-1; the match to TRBD1 covers 9 bases. The germline V gene encodes CDR1 LNHDA and CDR2 SQIVND (reference sequence). The trim removed 5 bases at V and 4 bases at J, leaving 5 bases unmatched. CDR3 size: 14 residues.

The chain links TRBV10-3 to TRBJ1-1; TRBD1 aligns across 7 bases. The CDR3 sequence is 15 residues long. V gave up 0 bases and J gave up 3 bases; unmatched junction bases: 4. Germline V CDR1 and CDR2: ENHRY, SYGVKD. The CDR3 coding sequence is TGTGCCATCAGTGAGTCAGGGACAGACTACACTGAAGCTTTCTTT. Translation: CAISESGTDYTEAFF.

CDR3 loop: CASKREGRNEQFF. CDR3 bases: TGTGCCAGCAAAAGGGAGGGCCGGAATGAGCAGTTCTTC. V and J are TRBV21-1 and TRBJ2-1; the D call TRBD2 from the table was never checked on the DNA. TRBV21-1 is labeled a pseudogene. The CDR3 loop spans 13 amino acids.

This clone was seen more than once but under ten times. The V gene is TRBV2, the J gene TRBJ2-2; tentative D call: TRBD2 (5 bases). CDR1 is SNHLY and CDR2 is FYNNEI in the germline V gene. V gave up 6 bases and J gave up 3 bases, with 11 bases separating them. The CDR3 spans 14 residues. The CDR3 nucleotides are TGTGCCAGCAGCCTCCGGGATGACACCGGGGAGCTGTTTTTT. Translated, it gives CASSLRDDTGELFF.

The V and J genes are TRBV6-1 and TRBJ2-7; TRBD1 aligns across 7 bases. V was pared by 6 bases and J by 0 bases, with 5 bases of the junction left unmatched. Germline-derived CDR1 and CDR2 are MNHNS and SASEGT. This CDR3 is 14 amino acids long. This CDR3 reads CASSRQGSSYEQYF. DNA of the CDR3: TGTGCCAGCAGCCGACAGGGCAGCTCCTACGAGCAGTACTTC.

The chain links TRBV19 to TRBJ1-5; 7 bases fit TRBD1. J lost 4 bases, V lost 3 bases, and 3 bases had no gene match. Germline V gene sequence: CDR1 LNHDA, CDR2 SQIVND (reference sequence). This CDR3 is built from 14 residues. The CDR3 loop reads CASSMVTGNQPQHF. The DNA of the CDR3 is TGTGCCAGTAGTATGGTGACAGGGAATCAGCCCCAGCATTTT.

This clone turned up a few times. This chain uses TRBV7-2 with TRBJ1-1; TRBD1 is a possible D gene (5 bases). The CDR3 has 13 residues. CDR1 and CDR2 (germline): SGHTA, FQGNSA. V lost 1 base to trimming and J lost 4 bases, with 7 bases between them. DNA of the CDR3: TGTGCCAGCAGCTTAGGACAGATCACTGAAGCTTTCTTT. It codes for CASSLGQITEAFF.

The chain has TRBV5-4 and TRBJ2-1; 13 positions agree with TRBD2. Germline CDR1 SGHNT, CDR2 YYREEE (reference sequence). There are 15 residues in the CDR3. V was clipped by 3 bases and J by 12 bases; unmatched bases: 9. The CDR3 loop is CASSSSLTSGRRQFF. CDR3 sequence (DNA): TGTGCCAGCAGCTCAAGCCTGACTAGCGGGAGGCGGCAGTTCTTC.

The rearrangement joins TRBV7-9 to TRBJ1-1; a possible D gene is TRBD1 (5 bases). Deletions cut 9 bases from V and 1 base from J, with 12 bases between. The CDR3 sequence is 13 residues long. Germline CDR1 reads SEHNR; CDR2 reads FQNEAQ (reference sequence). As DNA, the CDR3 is TGTGCCAGTGAGGACATAGAGAACACTGAAGCTTTCTTT. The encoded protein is CASEDIENTEAFF.

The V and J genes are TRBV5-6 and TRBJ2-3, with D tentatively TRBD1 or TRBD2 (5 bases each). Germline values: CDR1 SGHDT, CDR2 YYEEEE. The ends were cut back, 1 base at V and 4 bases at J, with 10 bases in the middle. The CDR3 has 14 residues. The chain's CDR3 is CASSLTRGADTQYF. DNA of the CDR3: TGTGCCAGCAGCTTGACACGGGGCGCAGATACGCAGTATTTT.